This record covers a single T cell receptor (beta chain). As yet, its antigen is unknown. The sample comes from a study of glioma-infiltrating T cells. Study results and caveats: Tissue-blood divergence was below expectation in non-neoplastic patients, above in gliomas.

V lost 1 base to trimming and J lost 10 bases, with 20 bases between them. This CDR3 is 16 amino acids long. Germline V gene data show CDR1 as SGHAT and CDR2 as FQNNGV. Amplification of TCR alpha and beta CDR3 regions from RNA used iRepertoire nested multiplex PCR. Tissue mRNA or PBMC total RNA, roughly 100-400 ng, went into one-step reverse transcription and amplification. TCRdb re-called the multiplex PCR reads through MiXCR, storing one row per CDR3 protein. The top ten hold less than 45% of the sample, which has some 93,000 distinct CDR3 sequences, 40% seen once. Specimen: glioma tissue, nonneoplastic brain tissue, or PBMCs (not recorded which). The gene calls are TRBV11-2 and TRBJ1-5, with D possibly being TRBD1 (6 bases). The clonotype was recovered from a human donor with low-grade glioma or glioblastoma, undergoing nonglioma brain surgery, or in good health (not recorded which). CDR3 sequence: CASSLAGTYSNLPQHF. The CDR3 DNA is TGTGCCAGCAGCTTAGCCGGGACATATAGCAATCTTCCCCAGCATTTT.